The 5 T cell receptor beta chains below come from one sample, sequenced in a study of cytomegalovirus exposure and HLA in healthy donors. The PCR had 60 Vbeta and 13 Jbeta primers. Using immunoSEQ multiplex PCR, the repertoire was profiled, and TCRdb retains in-frame clones only, with some absent. The repertoire table contains around 84,000 clones. Sequenced: PBMCs. The receptor set was obtained from a man aged 30-40 years in good health and CMV-seronegative.

The rearrangement joins TRBV6-4 to TRBJ2-2; D is undetermined. The germline CDR1 and CDR2 sequences are MRHNA and SNTAGT. V lost 4 bases and J lost 1, with 4 bases in between. The CDR3 has 13 amino acids. The DNA of the CDR3 is TGTGCCAGCAGTGCGCGGAACACCGGGGAGCTGTTTTTT. This sequence encodes CASSARNTGELFF.

J is TRBJ1-1 and V is TRBV9, with D unresolved. Trimming left V 3 bases short and J 11 bases short, with 17 bases between. Germline V gives CDR1 SGDLS, CDR2 YYNGEE. There are 13 residues in the CDR3. The CDR3 sequence: CASSEVNLRGAFF. The DNA for the CDR3 is TGTGCCAGCAGCGAAGTGAACTTGCGAGGGGCTTTCTTT.

The chain carries TRBV6-1 and TRBJ2-3; 15 positions agree with TRBD2. Germline V gives CDR1 MNHNS, CDR2 SASEGT. The junction had 0 bases not matched to a gene; V was cut back by 4 bases and J by 4 bases. There are 15 residues in the CDR3. CDR3 in DNA: TGTGCCAGCAGTGGGACTAGCGGGGGGGCAGATACGCAGTATTTT. It specifies CASSGTSGGADTQYF.

The CDR3 coding sequence is TGTGCCAGCAGCGTAGACGCCCATAGCGGGACTAGCACAGATACGCAGTATTTT. As protein: CASSVDAHSGTSTDTQYF. This chain uses TRBV9 with TRBJ2-3, with 8 bases fitting TRBD2. V gave up 0 bases and J gave up 0 bases; unmatched junction bases: 9. This CDR3 is built from 18 residues. CDR1 and CDR2 (germline): SGDLS, YYNGEE.

The chain is built from TRBV15 and TRBJ2-1; weak D call: TRBD1 (5 bases). Trimming stripped 1 base from V and 6 bases from J, with 10 bases between. The CDR3 spans 14 residues. Looked up from germline, CDR1 is LNHNV and CDR2 is YYDKDF (reference sequence). The CDR3 region is CATSRGGPGNEQFF. The DNA for the CDR3 is TGTGCCACCAGCAGAGGGGGCCCGGGCAATGAGCAGTTCTTC.